The 29 T cell receptor beta chains listed next were all sequenced from one sample in a study of read filtering for tumor transcriptome and immune sequencing (TCRdb year 2020). For sequencing, an Illumina HiSeq 4000 was employed. TCR libraries were built from roughly 400 ng RNA with the Immunoverse kit, using molecular barcoded adaptors covering alpha/delta and beta/gamma chains. In-frame beta chains were kept once TCRdb had trimmed the public reads at Q25 with fastp and called clones with MiXCR. Duplicate CDR3 protein sequences are folded into a single record with the most common DNA and genes. The sample data list 130,000 or so distinct CDR3 sequences, and about 12% of these were observed just once. Jointly, the top ten make up around 8.2% of the sample. Sample: a population of CD138-negative cells sorted from bone marrow. The cell subset or site label of this sample denotes: bone marrow mononuclear cells depleted of CD138+ plasma/myeloma cells by negative magnetic selection. Receptors were obtained from a donor at least 40 years old with multiple myeloma.

This clonotype was seen only a few times. The CDR3 carries no conserved terminal phenylalanine or tryptophan, so it likely arises from a read error. V gene TRBV7-2 combines with J gene TRBJ2-5; D is unclear. The length of the CDR3 is 14 residues. The V end lost 1 base, the J end lost 0 bases, and 6 bases lay between the germline ends. The germline V gene encodes CDR1 SGHTA and CDR2 FQGNSA. The chain's CDR3 is CASSLDVYQETQYL. As DNA, the CDR3 is TGTGCCAGCAGCTTAGACGTGTACCAAGAGACCCAGTACCTC.

V is TRBV6-5 and J is TRBJ1-1, with 10 bases identical to TRBD1. The CDR3 sequence is 14 residues long. Unmatched junction bases numbered 6, after V lost 7 bases and J lost 4 bases. Germline-derived CDR1 and CDR2 are MNHEY and SVGAGI. Here the CDR3 reads CASKLTGGGTEAFF. Here the CDR3 DNA reads TGTGCCAGCAAACTGACAGGGGGCGGCACTGAAGCTTTCTTT.

This clonotype was detected many times. J is TRBJ2-2 and V is TRBV19, with 10 bases aligning to TRBD2. Germline V gene sequence: CDR1 LNHDA, CDR2 SQIVND (reference sequence). This CDR3 has 16 amino acids. V trimming: 10 bases; J trimming: 6 bases; junction bases outside the gene matches: 14. The CDR3, as DNA: TGTGCCACCGGGACTAGCGAGTTCTTATCGGCCGGGGAGCTGTTTTTT. It translates to CATGTSEFLSAGELFF.

As regards this clonotype: Here the CDR3 omits its conserved ending phenylalanine or tryptophan, so a read error is the likely source. The DNA is left out, because the CDR3 cannot be placed on it with certainty; the CDR3 is given as TCRdb lists it. The rearrangement uses TRBV29-1 and TRBJ2-1; TRBD1 is taken as the D call from the table, unchecked against the DNA. A total of 14 residues make up the CDR3, ends included. Germline CDR1 reads SQVTM; CDR2 reads ANQGSEA. The CDR3 reads CSGTGGSSYNEQLS.

The chain employs TRBV19 and TRBJ2-6; D is undetermined. This CDR3 has 14 amino acids. V was clipped by 6 bases and J by 3 bases, with 9 bases between them. The germline CDR1 and CDR2 sequences are LNHDA and SQIVND (reference sequence). The CDR3: CASSPADGANVLTF. The CDR3 DNA is TGTGCCAGTAGCCCCGCGGATGGGGCCAACGTCCTGACTTTC.

This clonotype came up many times. The rearrangement uses TRBV6-1 and TRBJ1-4; weak D call: TRBD1 (6 bases). The germline gives CDR1 MNHNS, CDR2 SASEGT. This CDR3 spans 14 amino acids. The germline V and J ends were trimmed by 2 bases and 8 bases, with 12 bases remaining between them. This chain's CDR3 is CASSEHRVKEKLFF. In DNA form, the CDR3 reads TGTGCCAGCAGTGAACACAGGGTAAAAGAAAAACTGTTTTTT.

This clonotype has ten or more counts. The rearrangement links TRBV29-1 to TRBJ2-7, with D uncertain. Looked up from germline, CDR1 is SQVTM and CDR2 is ANQGSEA. This CDR3 contains 12 residues. V was trimmed by 4 bases and J by 0 bases, leaving 7 bases between them. The CDR3 spells CSVGFHSYEQYF. The CDR3 nucleotides read TGCAGCGTTGGTTTCCACTCCTACGAGCAGTACTTC.

There are many counts of this clonotype. The chain combines TRBV6-1 with TRBJ2-1; 7 bases are shared with TRBD1. The V gene end was trimmed by 6 bases and the J gene end by 7 bases; junction bases not matched to a gene: 6. This CDR3 contains 13 residues. Germline V CDR1 and CDR2: MNHNS, SASEGT. CDR3 bases: TGTGCCAGCAGGAATACAGGGGCGAATGAGCAGTTCTTC. This gives the protein CASRNTGANEQFF.

This clonotype has a count of ten or more. The rearrangement links TRBV7-6 to TRBJ1-2; 9 bases line up with TRBD1. The CDR3 extends over 17 amino acids. Germline CDR1 and CDR2: SGHVS and FNYEAQ. V gave up 5 bases and J gave up 7 bases; unmatched junction bases: 17. CDR3 DNA sequence: TGTGCCAGCAGCAACGACCTGGCGTCGACAGGGGGTATTGGCTACACCTTC. Translating it yields CASSNDLASTGGIGYTF.

The CDR3 nucleotides read TGTGCCACCAGCCGGGGGGCTACCCAAGAGACCCAGTACTTC. This translates into CATSRGATQETQYF. V is TRBV12-3 or TRBV12-4 and J is TRBJ2-5; maybe TRBD2 (7 bases). V was shortened by 10 bases and J by 1 base, with 16 bases between the two germline ends. This CDR3 spans 14 amino acids.

The sample holds many counts of this clonotype. V gene TRBV29-1 combines with J gene TRBJ1-1, with D tentatively TRBD1 (6 bases). CDR1 is SQVTM and CDR2 is ANQGSEA in the germline V gene. The V and J ends lost 4 bases and 10 bases respectively, with 19 bases between them. The CDR3 has 13 amino acids. This chain's CDR3 is CSVGFLGAPRAFF. CDR3 nucleotide sequence: TGCAGCGTTGGCTTTCTGGGGGCCCCGAGAGCTTTCTTT.

This clonotype was counted ten times or more. The J gene is TRBJ2-3, the V gene TRBV20-1; 11 bases are shared with TRBD2. This CDR3 has 16 residues. V gave up 1 base and J gave up 8 bases; unmatched junction bases: 11. Germline V gene data show CDR1 as DFQATT and CDR2 as SNEGSKA (reference sequence). The CDR3 sequence: CSARAKASGRPFTQYF. CDR3 nucleotides: TGCAGTGCTAGAGCCAAAGCTAGCGGGAGGCCTTTTACGCAGTATTTT.

This clonotype appeared many times. The V call is TRBV27, the J call TRBJ2-1; D may correspond to TRBD1 or TRBD2 (5 bases each). V was shortened by 6 bases and J by 6 bases, with 12 bases between the two germline ends. Germline V CDR1 and CDR2: MNHEY, SMNVEV (reference sequence). This CDR3 comprises 13 residues. CDR3 in amino acids: CASRTGPTNEQFF. CDR3 coding DNA: TGTGCCAGCAGGACGGGGCCCACCAATGAGCAGTTCTTC.

On this clonotype: A much larger clone differs from this one at a single base, so this may be a read error. The chain combines TRBV7-6 with TRBJ2-7; D gene unclear. Germline V lookup: CDR1 SGHVS, CDR2 FNYEAQ. This CDR3 spans 13 amino acids. The CDR3 DNA reads TGTGTCAGCAGCTTAGTAGGGCAGGACGAGCAGTACTTC. This gives the protein CVSSLVGQDEQYF.

This clonotype has ten or more counts. The gene calls are TRBV3-1 and TRBJ2-7, with 9 positions matching TRBD1. The germline CDR1 and CDR2 sequences are LGHDT and YNNKEL (reference sequence). The CDR3 contains 16 residues. The V and J ends lost 6 bases and 2 bases, in that order; junction bases with no gene match: 11. The CDR3 DNA reads as TGTGCCAGCAGGGGGATTACCGGGACAGGGACCTACGAGCAGTACTTC. Amino acids: CASRGITGTGTYEQYF.

This clonotype was seen at least ten times. The chain recombines TRBV12-3 or TRBV12-4 with TRBJ2-7; 13 positions agree with TRBD2. J gave up 6 bases and V 1 base, and 3 bases lay outside the gene matches. The CDR3 spans 15 residues. This CDR3 is CASSLEGLAGAEQYF. CDR3 nucleotide sequence: TGTGCCAGCAGTTTAGAAGGACTAGCGGGAGCCGAGCAGTACTTC.

There are many counts of this clonotype. The rearrangement links TRBV7-3 to TRBJ2-1; 12 bases map to TRBD2. CDR1 and CDR2 from the germline V gene are SGHTA and FQGTGA. This CDR3 is built from 16 residues. V was clipped by 5 bases and J by 8 bases; unmatched bases: 10. The CDR3 DNA reads TGTGCCAGCAGCCCTATGGGCCGACTAGCGGGAGATGAGCAGTTCTTC. It yields the protein CASSPMGRLAGDEQFF.

Of note for this clonotype: A clone one base away is much larger, so this may be a read error. This CDR3 fails to terminate in the conserved phenylalanine or tryptophan, so it likely reflects a read error. CDR3 nucleotides: TGTGCCAGCAGCGTAAGGCAGACAGGGTTACGGAATGAGCAGTTCTCC. It is translated as CASSVRQTGLRNEQFS. The chain combines TRBV7-3 with TRBJ2-1, with TRBD1 identical over 7 bases. The CDR3 loop spans 16 amino acids. J lost 7 bases, V lost 5 bases, and 14 bases had no gene match. Germline V lookup: CDR1 SGHTA, CDR2 FQGTGA.

There are many counts of this clonotype. The J gene is TRBJ2-1, the V gene TRBV2; TRBD2 aligns across 11 bases. J was trimmed by 10 bases and V by 0 bases; bases with no gene match: 5. The V gene's germline CDR1 is SNHLY and CDR2 FYNNEI. This CDR3 comprises 15 residues. The CDR3 sequence is CASSEATSGSLEQFF. CDR3 nucleotide sequence: TGTGCCAGCAGTGAAGCCACTAGCGGGAGCTTGGAGCAGTTCTTC.

This clonotype was detected many times. V is TRBV7-2 and J is TRBJ2-2, with TRBD2 matching over 13 bases. The trim removed 2 bases at V and 7 bases at J, leaving 1 base unmatched. The CDR3 length is 15 residues. Germline V gene data show CDR1 as SGHTA and CDR2 as FQGNSA. The CDR3 protein is CASSLRTSGSGELFF. In nucleotides, the CDR3 is TGTGCCAGCAGCTTACGGACTAGCGGGAGCGGGGAGCTGTTTTTT.

This clonotype was seen at least ten times. The chain uses TRBV6-6 and TRBJ2-1; D unclear. CDR1 is MNHNY, CDR2 SVGAGI, per germline (reference sequence). The ends were cut back, 7 bases at V and 8 bases at J, with 9 bases in the middle. The CDR3 sequence is 11 residues long. In DNA, the CDR3 is TGTGCCAGCACCCTTGGGGATGAGCAGTTCTTC. It specifies CASTLGDEQFF.

This clonotype turned up a few times. This may come from a read error, since a much larger clone is one base off. The chain recombines TRBV11-2 with TRBJ2-6; 8 nucleotides agree with TRBD2. Germline CDR1 SGHAT, CDR2 FQNNGV. CDR3 length: 16 amino acids. CDR3 sequence reads: CASSLSGGSGANVQTF. CDR3 nucleotide sequence: TGTGCCAGCAGCTTATCGGGGGGGTCTGGGGCCAACGTCCAGACTTTC.

In its sample, this clonotype was seen many times. The V call is TRBV3-1, the J call TRBJ2-5; 7 positions match TRBD1. CDR3 length equals 15 residues. Trimming at V came to 6 bases and at J to 2 bases, leaving 9 bases not matched to a gene. The V gene's germline CDR1 is LGHDT and CDR2 YNNKEL (reference sequence). The CDR3 DNA follows: TGTGCCAGCAGATGGGACAGCTGGGCGCAAGAGACCCAGTACTTC. Amino acids: CASRWDSWAQETQYF.

This clonotype was recorded a few times. One junction end does not reproduce the germline sequence, and a read error may be involved. This rearrangement joins TRBV29-1 to TRBJ2-1; D could derive from TRBD1 or TRBD2 (7 bases each). The CDR3 runs 15 residues. CDR1 is SQVTM and CDR2 is ANQGSEA in the germline V gene. The CDR3 region has the DNA TGCAGCGCCGACACTCCCAGGGGGGGTTGGAGTGAGCAGTTTTTC. Protein product: CSADTPRGGWSEQFF.

This clonotype was recorded many times. The chain employs TRBV11-1 and TRBJ2-5, with TRBD1 matching 8 bases. The CDR3 covers 15 residues. The germline CDR1 and CDR2 sequences are SGHAT and FQDESV (reference sequence). The V and J ends lost 5 bases and 4 bases, in that order; junction bases with no gene match: 9. This CDR3 reads CASSPGTGGAETQYF. CDR3 sequence (DNA): TGTGCCAGCAGCCCGGGAACAGGGGGAGCAGAGACCCAGTACTTC.

Ten or more counts support this clonotype. J is TRBJ1-1 and V is TRBV6-2 or TRBV6-3; D gene uncertain. This CDR3 has 13 amino acids. Germline lookup yields CDR1 MNHEY and CDR2 SVGEGT. V was shortened by 5 bases and J by 1 base, with 8 bases between the two germline ends. CDR3 in DNA: TGTGCCAGCAGTCTTCTGCGGAACACTGAAGCTTTCTTT. It encodes CASSLLRNTEAFF.

This clonotype was seen a handful of times. The rearrangement links TRBV7-2 to TRBJ2-4; D uncertain. Per the germline V gene, CDR1 is SGHTA and CDR2 is FQGNSA. This CDR3 region has 16 residues. The V and J ends lost 1 base and 0 bases respectively, with 10 bases between them. The CDR3 sequence: CASSLVQQIAKNIQYF. The CDR3 DNA sequence: TGTGCCAGCAGCTTAGTCCAGCAAATAGCCAAAAACATTCAGTACTTC.

This clonotype was seen more than once but under ten times. A much larger clonotype is one base distant, so this may be a read error. V and J are TRBV20-1 and TRBJ1-1; 8 bases are a match to TRBD1. Germline V gene data show CDR1 as DFQATT and CDR2 as SNEGSKA (reference sequence). The CDR3 is 16 residues long. CDR3 sequence reads: CSAREAGGDRITEASF. CDR3 nucleotide sequence: TGCAGTGCTAGAGAAGCAGGGGGCGATCGGATCACTGAAGCTTCCTTT.

In this sample, this clonotype turned up many times. This chain connects TRBV18 to TRBJ2-7; D might be TRBD1 or TRBD2, each matching 7 bases. Trimming took 1 base from V and 6 from J, leaving 19 bases between them. The CDR3 covers 16 residues. CDR1 and CDR2 (germline): KGHSH, LQKENI. For the CDR3, the DNA is TGTGCCAGCTCACCACGGAGGGAGGGGGCGCAAAGCGAGCAGTACTTC. Its translation is CASSPRREGAQSEQYF.